Below are 32 T cell receptor beta chains sequenced from a single sample in a study of cytomegalovirus exposure and HLA in healthy donors. The assay was immunoSEQ multiplex PCR, and TCRdb's table has in-frame clones only and misses some. This sample has fewer than 250,000 clones, with around 87% found just once. Specimen: PBMCs. Every receptor here comes from a woman in her late teens or twenties in good health and CMV-seropositive.

The rearrangement uses TRBV29-1 and TRBJ2-7; TRBD1 is a possible D gene (6 bases). CDR3 length: 13 amino acids. V dropped 4 bases and J dropped 2 bases, with 12 bases sitting between them. Germline V lookup: CDR1 SQVTM, CDR2 ANQGSEA. The CDR3 here is CSVGWTAPYEQYF. The CDR3 nucleotides are TGCAGCGTTGGGTGGACAGCGCCCTACGAGCAGTACTTC.

J is TRBJ2-7 and V is TRBV25-1; 10 positions agree with TRBD2. This CDR3 comprises 16 residues. Germline V lookup: CDR1 MGHDK, CDR2 SYGVNS. V lost 2 bases, J lost 4 bases, and 8 bases stayed unmatched. CDR3 residues: CASSEDGLAELYEQYF. CDR3 bases: TGTGCCAGCAGTGAAGATGGACTAGCGGAGCTATACGAGCAGTACTTC.

This clone has only one observation. J is TRBJ1-1 and V is TRBV11-2, with D tentatively TRBD1 (6 bases). V was clipped by 1 base and J by 4 bases, with 13 bases between them. CDR3 length equals 15 residues. Per germline, CDR1 SGHAT and CDR2 FQNNGV. CDR3 sequence: CASSLGRLQGTEAFF. The CDR3 DNA is TGTGCCAGCAGCTTAGGGCGGCTACAGGGCACTGAAGCTTTCTTT.

The V and J genes are TRBV6-6 and TRBJ1-5; the match to TRBD1 covers 7 bases. Trimming removed 0 bases from V and 7 bases from J; junction bases left unmatched: 3. Per germline, CDR1 MNHNY and CDR2 SVGAGI (reference sequence). The CDR3 sequence is 14 residues long. The DNA for the CDR3 is TGTGCCAGCAGTTACTCGCAGGGGGGACAGCCCCAGCATTTT. Translated: CASSYSQGGQPQHF.

The V call is TRBV5-4, the J call TRBJ2-3; 7 bases fit TRBD2. CDR3 length: 17 residues. The junction had 10 bases not matched to a gene; V was cut back by 0 bases and J by 3 bases. Looked up from germline, CDR1 is SGHNT and CDR2 is YYREEE (reference sequence). CDR3 protein: CASSLEPTWRETDTQYF. CDR3 sequence (DNA): TGTGCCAGCAGCTTGGAACCAACGTGGCGGGAGACAGATACGCAGTATTTT.

In its sample, this clone was seen once. The chain recombines TRBV9 with TRBJ2-1; no clear D. The V and J ends lost 4 bases and 0 bases respectively, with 11 bases between them. Germline CDR1 is SGDLS and CDR2 is YYNGEE. This CDR3 region has 15 residues. The CDR3 here is CASSPSASSYNEQFF. The CDR3 DNA reads as TGTGCCAGCAGCCCATCTGCGAGCTCCTACAATGAGCAGTTCTTC.

The chain combines TRBV5-4 with TRBJ2-5; unclear D gene. V dropped 1 base and J dropped 4 bases, with 11 bases sitting between them. The germline V gene encodes CDR1 SGHNT and CDR2 YYREEE (reference sequence). CDR3 size: 14 residues. This CDR3 reads CASSLKNTGETQYF. DNA for the CDR3: TGTGCCAGCAGCTTGAAAAACACGGGAGAGACCCAGTACTTC.

The genes are TRBV10-3 and TRBJ2-4, with TRBD2 identical over 7 bases. V shed 0 bases, J shed 4 bases, and the junction held 9 bases outside the gene matches. Germline CDR1 and CDR2: ENHRY and SYGVKD. This CDR3 comprises 17 residues. CDR3 DNA: TGTGCCATCAGTGAGTCCAGCGGGAATGGATGGAAAAACATTCAGTACTTC. Its protein is CAISESSGNGWKNIQYF.

This clone appeared a few times. This chain uses TRBV7-8 with TRBJ2-5; a weak D match, TRBD2 (5 bases). Germline lookup yields CDR1 SGHVS and CDR2 FQNEAQ. This CDR3 is 15 amino acids long. The V end was cut by 4 bases, the J end by 4 bases, with 16 bases between. CDR3 amino acids: CASSSRTRSGETQYF. The DNA for the CDR3 is TGTGCCAGCAGCTCGCGAACTAGATCTGGAGAGACCCAGTACTTC.

A note on this clone: The junction does not match germline at one end; this may be a read error. The chain links TRBV7-3 to TRBJ2-7, with D possibly being TRBD1 (7 bases). Per the germline V gene, CDR1 is SGHTA and CDR2 is FQGTGA. The CDR3 runs 17 residues. The CDR3: CASSLTAGTALSSEQYF. The DNA of the CDR3 is TGTGCCAGCAGCTTAACGGCGGGGACAGCCCTTTCCTCCGAGCAGTACTTC.

V gene TRBV30 combines with J gene TRBJ2-7; the match to TRBD2 covers 12 bases. CDR1 and CDR2 (germline): GTSNPN, SVGIG (reference sequence). This CDR3 has 14 residues. V dropped 4 bases and J dropped 4; count of bases not matched to a gene: 5. The CDR3 loop reads CAWNPGTSGYEQYF. The CDR3 region has the DNA TGTGCCTGGAACCCCGGGACTAGCGGGTACGAGCAGTACTTC.

The chain couples TRBV27 to TRBJ2-5, with TRBD2 identical over 7 bases. V lost 6 bases, J lost 5 bases, and 3 bases stayed unmatched. Germline V gene lookup returns CDR1 MNHEY and CDR2 SMNVEV (reference sequence). The CDR3 loop spans 12 amino acids. The CDR3 nucleotides are TGTGCCAGCAGACGGGGAGGGGAGACCCAGTACTTC. Translated, it gives CASRRGGETQYF.

In this sample, this clone turned up a few times. The chain joins TRBV6-4 to TRBJ1-2; D is possibly TRBD1 (5 bases). The germline V and J ends were trimmed by 0 bases and 8 bases, with 16 bases remaining between them. CDR3 length equals 15 residues. The V gene's germline CDR1 is MRHNA and CDR2 SNTAGT. CDR3: CASSDSGRALEGYTF. The CDR3, as DNA: TGTGCCAGCAGTGACTCGGGCAGGGCCTTAGAAGGCTACACCTTC.

V and J are TRBV4-1 and TRBJ1-3, with no clear D. Germline lookup yields CDR1 MGHRA and CDR2 YSYEKL. V was cut by 0 bases and J by 2 bases, with 8 bases left in between. This CDR3 has 15 residues. The CDR3 protein is CASSQEGRAGNTIYF. CDR3 nucleotides: TGCGCCAGCAGCCAAGAGGGCAGAGCTGGAAACACCATATATTTT.

The V and J genes are TRBV27 and TRBJ2-1; 7 bases agree with TRBD2. The CDR3 has 14 residues. J was trimmed by 6 bases and V by 3 bases; bases with no gene match: 5. CDR1 MNHEY and CDR2 SMNVEV come from the germline V gene (reference sequence). The CDR3 is CASSFAGVGNEQFF. As DNA, the CDR3 is TGTGCCAGCAGTTTCGCGGGAGTGGGCAATGAGCAGTTCTTC.

Details on this clone: The sample holds other DNA sequences that translate to the same CDR3. J is TRBJ2-5 and V is TRBV29-1; 8 bases are shared with TRBD2. J lost 2 bases, V lost 6 bases, and 2 bases had no gene match. Germline CDR1 and CDR2: SQVTM and ANQGSEA. This CDR3 region has 12 residues. The DNA for the CDR3 is TGCAGCGTCACTAGCGGTCAAGAGACCCAGTACTTC. Amino acid sequence: CSVTSGQETQYF.

This clone has a single count. This chain links TRBV6-1 with TRBJ2-3, with TRBD1 matching over 10 bases. The CDR3 is 15 amino acids. Unmatched junction bases numbered 9, after V lost 7 bases and J lost 5 bases. The germline CDR1 and CDR2 sequences are MNHNS and SASEGT. The CDR3 loop is CASTRDRGRVDTQYF. CDR3 DNA: TGTGCCAGCACCAGGGACAGGGGAAGAGTAGATACGCAGTATTTT.

This clone was seen just once. The V and J genes are TRBV6-1 and TRBJ1-1, with no clear D. This CDR3 spans 13 amino acids. The germline V gene has CDR1 MNHNS and CDR2 SASEGT. V was cut by 8 bases and J by 1 base, with 11 bases left in between. In DNA form, the CDR3 reads TGTGCCAGCGGAGGACGGCAGAACACTGAAGCTTTCTTT. Its translation: CASGGRQNTEAFF.

This rearrangement joins TRBV6-1 to TRBJ2-3; 7 positions agree with TRBD1. V lost 0 bases, J lost 4 bases, and 4 bases stayed unmatched. Germline V gene data show CDR1 as MNHNS and CDR2 as SASEGT. The CDR3 runs 15 residues. The CDR3 reads CASSEAQGGADTQYF. CDR3 nucleotides: TGTGCCAGCAGTGAAGCGCAAGGGGGCGCAGATACGCAGTATTTT.

This clone was counted a few times. The chain recombines TRBV7-2 with TRBJ1-2; no firm D call. Trimming shortened V by 5 bases and J by 1 base, and 11 bases separated the two germline ends. Germline V gene lookup returns CDR1 SGHTA and CDR2 FQGNSA. The CDR3 has 14 amino acids. CDR3 in amino acids: CASSLIPLNYGYTF. In nucleotides, the CDR3 is TGTGCCAGCAGCCTAATTCCCCTTAACTATGGCTACACCTTC.

The V call is TRBV6-1, the J call TRBJ2-1; 8 bases are shared with TRBD2. The CDR3 sequence is 15 residues long. The V gene end was trimmed by 2 bases and the J gene end by 7 bases; junction bases not matched to a gene: 7. The germline CDR1 and CDR2 sequences are MNHNS and SASEGT. The CDR3 here is CASSESLAGGNEQFF. Written as DNA, the CDR3 is TGTGCCAGCAGTGAAAGTCTAGCGGGTGGTAATGAGCAGTTCTTC.

The chain carries TRBV6-5 and TRBJ2-7; 10 bases agree with TRBD1. CDR1 and CDR2 from the germline V gene are MNHEY and SVGAGI. The CDR3 totals 13 residues. V was pared by 6 bases and J by 9 bases, with 8 bases of the junction left unmatched. The CDR3 DNA is TGTGCCAGCAGGAGAGACAGGGGGCGCAGGCAGTACTTC. Protein product: CASRRDRGRRQYF.

The DNA for the CDR3 is TGCGCCAGCAGCCCGGCGCTAGAACAGGGGGCCTCCTACGAGCAGTACTTC. It encodes CASSPALEQGASYEQYF. This rearrangement joins TRBV4-1 to TRBJ2-7; 9 bases line up with TRBD1. CDR1 and CDR2 (germline): MGHRA, YSYEKL. The V gene end was trimmed by 4 bases and the J gene end by 0 bases; junction bases not matched to a gene: 10. This CDR3 has 17 residues.

The rearrangement joins TRBV10-3 to TRBJ2-7; D possibly corresponds to TRBD2 (7 bases). The V end was cut by 4 bases, the J end by 4 bases, with 20 bases between. The CDR3 contains 16 residues. The germline gives CDR1 ENHRY, CDR2 SYGVKD. In DNA, the CDR3 is TGTGCCATCAGTGGGGGTGCGGGGGCGGCCCGATACGAGCAGTACTTC. Translated, it gives CAISGGAGAARYEQYF.

The V call is TRBV5-6, the J call TRBJ1-2; possible D gene TRBD1, 6 bases. The CDR3 contains 14 residues. Germline V CDR1 and CDR2: SGHDT, YYEEEE. Trimming took 2 bases from V and 7 from J, leaving 15 bases between them. The CDR3 reads CASSLGQGRGGYTF. The CDR3 bases are TGTGCCAGCAGCTTAGGTCAGGGGAGAGGTGGCTACACCTTC.

This clone is a singleton in its sample. The chain couples TRBV27 to TRBJ2-3, with unresolved D. This CDR3 spans 15 amino acids. Trimming left V 2 bases short and J 4 bases short, with 13 bases between. CDR1 and CDR2 (germline): MNHEY, SMNVEV (reference sequence). In DNA, the CDR3 is TGTGCCAGCAGTTTAGCTAGGATGGTCGCAGATACGCAGTATTTT. It translates to CASSLARMVADTQYF.

The V gene is TRBV4-1, the J gene TRBJ2-3, with unresolved D. V lost 0 bases and J lost 1, with 14 bases in between. The CDR3 is made up of 17 amino acids. Germline assignment: CDR1 MGHRA and CDR2 YSYEKL. In DNA form, the CDR3 reads TGCGCCAGCAGCCAAGATGGAGCTTATTGGGGCACAGATACGCAGTATTTT. It yields the protein CASSQDGAYWGTDTQYF.

The chain carries TRBV7-3 and TRBJ2-1; TRBD2 matches 9 bases. The V segment lost 1 base and the J segment 4 bases; nucleotides outside the gene matches: 2. This CDR3 comprises 15 residues. Germline-derived CDR1 and CDR2 are SGHTA and FQGTGA. The CDR3 region is CASSLNLAGYNEQFF. CDR3 DNA: TGTGCCAGCAGCTTAAACCTAGCGGGGTACAATGAGCAGTTCTTC.

The rearrangement links TRBV7-2 to TRBJ2-4, with a tentative D call TRBD2 (5 bases). The CDR3 consists of 14 residues. V was pared by 6 bases and J by 2 bases, with 11 bases between. Per germline, CDR1 SGHTA and CDR2 FQGNSA. As DNA, the CDR3 is TGTGCCAGCAGTGAGCCTAGCTCCAAAAACATTCAGTACTTC. Its translation is CASSEPSSKNIQYF. Looking up the rest from reference TRBV7-2 and TRBJ2-4 gives the full variable domain: GAGVSQSPSNKVTEKGKDVELRCDPISGHTALYWYRQSLGQGLEFLIYFQGNSAPDKSGLPSDRFSAERTGGSVSTLTIQRTQQEDSAVYLCASSEPSSKNIQYFGAGTRLSVL.

V is TRBV5-1 and J is TRBJ2-3; 7 nucleotides agree with TRBD2. The CDR3 length is 18 residues. The V and J ends lost 4 bases and 0 bases, in that order; junction bases with no gene match: 14. CDR1 and CDR2 (germline): SGHRS, YFSETQ. The CDR3 sequence is CASSRDYPDPLSTDTQYF. Here the CDR3 DNA reads TGCGCCAGCAGCCGGGACTACCCTGACCCCCTTAGCACAGATACGCAGTATTTT.

This rearrangement joins TRBV19 to TRBJ1-1; D is undetermined. The CDR3 loop spans 13 amino acids. Trimming shortened V by 1 base and J by 5 bases, and 8 bases separated the two germline ends. Germline V gene data show CDR1 as LNHDA and CDR2 as SQIVND (reference sequence). The CDR3 DNA reads TGTGCCAGTAGTATAGCGGGAACAACTGAAGCTTTCTTT. It is translated as CASSIAGTTEAFF.

The chain recombines TRBV5-1 with TRBJ2-6, with 11 bases aligning to TRBD2. This CDR3 comprises 20 residues. J gave up 0 bases and V 1 base, and 9 bases lay outside the gene matches. Germline-derived CDR1 and CDR2 are SGHRS and YFSETQ. The DNA of the CDR3 is TGCGCCAGCAGCTTGATTCCTAGCGGGAGGTTAGACTCTGGGGCCAACGTCCTGACTTTC. Amino acid sequence: CASSLIPSGRLDSGANVLTF.